This T cell receptor beta chain was recovered during a study of T-cell reconstitution after alpha-beta-depleted transplantation in children. Germline V lookup: CDR1 LGHNA, CDR2 YSLEER. CDR3 length: 13 amino acids. V lost 2 bases to trimming and J lost 6 bases, with 10 bases between them. The authors prepared the TCRbeta library with unique molecular identifiers. TCRdb fed the PCR reads into MiXCR, producing one record per CDR3 protein. The table records about 610,000 distinct CDR3 sequences, about 11% of them present only once. The chain combines TRBV4-3 with TRBJ1-1; D ambiguous. The origin of this receptor is a human donor who donated a stem cell graft to a child with acute myeloid leukemia. Sequencing was performed on PBMCs from the stem cell graft donor, taken from the stem cell graft. The CDR3 reads CASSQKRRSEAFF. In DNA, the CDR3 is TGCGCCAGCAGCCAAAAACGGCGCTCTGAAGCTTTCTTT.